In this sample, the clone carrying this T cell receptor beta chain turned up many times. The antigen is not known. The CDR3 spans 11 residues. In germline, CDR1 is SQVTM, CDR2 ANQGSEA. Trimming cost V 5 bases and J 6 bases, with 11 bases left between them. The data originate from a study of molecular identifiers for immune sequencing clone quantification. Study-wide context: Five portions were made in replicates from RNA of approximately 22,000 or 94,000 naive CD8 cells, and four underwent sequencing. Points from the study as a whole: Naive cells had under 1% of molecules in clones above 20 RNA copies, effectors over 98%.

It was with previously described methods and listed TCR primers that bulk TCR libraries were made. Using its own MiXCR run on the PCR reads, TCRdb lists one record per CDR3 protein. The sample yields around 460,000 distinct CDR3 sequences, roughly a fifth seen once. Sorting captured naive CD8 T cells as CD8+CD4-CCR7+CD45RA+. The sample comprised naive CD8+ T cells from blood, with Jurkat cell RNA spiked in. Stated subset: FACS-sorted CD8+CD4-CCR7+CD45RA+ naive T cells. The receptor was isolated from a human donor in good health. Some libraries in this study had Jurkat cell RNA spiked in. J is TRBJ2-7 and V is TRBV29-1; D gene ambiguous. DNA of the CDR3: TGCAGCGTTTTGTCCCGCTCCGAGCAGTACTTC. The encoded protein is CSVLSRSEQYF.